This TCR beta chain was observed in a study of cytomegalovirus exposure and HLA in healthy donors. Looking at the study overall: T cells numbering around 180 million yielded more than 95 million unique TCR beta sequences in an earlier analysis. Within an early data release were roughly 83 million unique TCRs drawn from HLA-typed donors. For the approximately 360 genotyped donors, 65% to 90% fell within the Caucasian-associated ancestry cluster.

There are 15 residues in the CDR3. The ends lost 6 bases at V and 5 bases at J; junction bases unmatched: 10. Germline V gene lookup returns CDR1 MNHNY and CDR2 SVGAGI (reference sequence). 13 Jbeta primers and 60 Vbeta primers were used for the PCR. Using immunoSEQ multiplex PCR, the repertoire was profiled, and TCRdb retains in-frame clones only, with some absent. The table lists over 200,000 clones, about 80% of them singletons. This clone has just a few counts. The material sequenced was PBMCs. The chain links TRBV6-6 to TRBJ1-5; 7 bases are a match to TRBD1. The TCR comes from a woman aged 40 to 50 in good health and CMV-seronegative. CDR3 in DNA: TGTGCCAGCAGGCTACAGGGGCCCGGCGATCAGCCCCAGCATTTT. It specifies CASRLQGPGDQPQHF.